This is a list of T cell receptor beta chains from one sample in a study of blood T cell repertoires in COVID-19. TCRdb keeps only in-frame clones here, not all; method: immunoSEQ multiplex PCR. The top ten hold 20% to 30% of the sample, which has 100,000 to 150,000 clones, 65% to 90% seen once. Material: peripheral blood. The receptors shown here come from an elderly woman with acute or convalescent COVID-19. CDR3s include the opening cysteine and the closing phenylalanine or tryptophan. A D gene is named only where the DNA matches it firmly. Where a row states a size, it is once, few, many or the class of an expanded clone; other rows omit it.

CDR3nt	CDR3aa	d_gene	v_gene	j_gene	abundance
TGTGCCAGCAGCCCTTCGACTGGGACAATAGGCAATAATTCACCCCTCCACTTT	CASSPSTGTIGNNSPLHF	.	TRBV6-2/TRBV6-3	TRBJ1-6	.
TGTGCCAGCAGTTTCTCCGGGGGTGAGACCCAGTACTTC	CASSFSGGETQYF	.	TRBV28	TRBJ2-5	.
TGTGCCACCAGTGATCAGAGGACAGGGAGCCAAGAGACCCAGTACTTC	CATSDQRTGSQETQYF	TRBD1	TRBV24-1	TRBJ2-5	.
TGTGCCAGCAGCCAAGTTTTACTAGCCACAGATACGCAGTATTTT	CASSQVLLATDTQYF	.	TRBV3-1/TRBV3-2	TRBJ2-3	.
TGTGCCAGCAGTTACCCGGGACACGATTCACCCCTCCACTTT	CASSYPGHDSPLHF	.	TRBV27	TRBJ1-6	.
TGTGCCAGCCGACAGGGGTTGGACAATGAGCAGTTCTTC	CASRQGLDNEQFF	TRBD1	TRBV2	TRBJ2-1	once
TGTGCCAGTAGGGTAGCCGGGGCCAACGTCCTGACTTTC	CASRVAGANVLTF	.	TRBV19	TRBJ2-6	.
TGTGCCAGCGACACAGGGACCAACACCGGGGAGCTGTTTTTT	CASDTGTNTGELFF	.	TRBV6-5	TRBJ2-2	.
TGTGCCATCAGTGAGACAGCCAATATGCACACTGAAGCTTTCTTT	CAISETANMHTEAFF	.	TRBV10-3	TRBJ1-1	.
TGTGCCAGCAGCTTAACGGCCCGTCAGGCAATGAACACTGAAGCTTTCTTT	CASSLTARQAMNTEAFF	.	TRBV7-3	TRBJ1-1	.
TGTGCCAGTACCCTTTGGGGAGGAACAATCAATCAGCCCCAGCATTTT	CASTLWGGTINQPQHF	.	TRBV19	TRBJ1-5	.
TGTGCCAGCAGCTCCCGACGAGGTGAAGCTTTCTTT	CASSSRRGEAFF	.	TRBV7-8	TRBJ1-1	.
TGTGCCAGCAGTTGGGGCTTACCCACAGATACGCAGTATTTT	CASSWGLPTDTQYF	.	TRBV6-2/TRBV6-3	TRBJ2-3	.
TGTGCCAGCAGCTCTCTCCCCGGAGGCCGTCGGTTCTTC	CASSSLPGGRRFF	.	TRBV11-2	TRBJ2-1	few
TGTGCCAGCAGTGAAGCCCGGGCGGGCAGAGGTTCACCCCTCCACTTT	CASSEARAGRGSPLHF	.	TRBV6-1	TRBJ1-6	.
TGTGCCAGCAGTTTGTACTCTGGAAACACCATATATTTT	CASSLYSGNTIYF	.	TRBV28	TRBJ1-3	.
TGTGCCAGCAGGAGAATACCCGGAAACACCATATATTTT	CASRRIPGNTIYF	.	TRBV12-3/TRBV12-4	TRBJ1-3	once
TGTGCCAGCAGCCAACCTAGCGCGGAAGGACAAGAGACCCAGTACTTC	CASSQPSAEGQETQYF	.	TRBV4-2	TRBJ2-5	.
TGTGCCAGTAGTATGGGACAGGGCCTTAATCAGCCCCAGCATTTT	CASSMGQGLNQPQHF	TRBD1	TRBV19	TRBJ1-5	.
TGTGCCAGCAGCCAAGATAAAACCGGGGAGCTGTTTTTT	CASSQDKTGELFF	.	TRBV4-2	TRBJ2-2	.
TGCAGTGCGCCGGGTGCAACTGAAGCTTTCTTT	CSAPGATEAFF	.	TRBV20-1	TRBJ1-1	.
TGTGCCAGCAGCTTAAGGCAGGGAGGGGTGGCAGAGACCCAGTACTTC	CASSLRQGGVAETQYF	TRBD2	TRBV11-2	TRBJ2-5	.
TGTGCCAGCTCACCACGAGGCATCGAAAATTCACCCCTCCACTTT	CASSPRGIENSPLHF	.	TRBV18	TRBJ1-6	.
TGCGCCAGCAGCTTGGTCAGTGGCGGGAATCAGCCCCAGCATTTT	CASSLVSGGNQPQHF	.	TRBV5-1	TRBJ1-5	few
TGTGCCAGCAGAGTGACAGGGTCCGATGAGCAGTTCTTC	CASRVTGSDEQFF	TRBD1	TRBV6-5	TRBJ2-1	.
TGTGCCGCCGGGAGCCCTCCGAGGGGAAACACCATATATTTT	CAAGSPPRGNTIYF	.	TRBV28	TRBJ1-3	few
TGTGCCAGTAGTTATAGATCGGGGATAGGCGAGACCCAGTACTTC	CASSYRSGIGETQYF	.	TRBV19	TRBJ2-5	.
TGTGCCAGCAGCCAAAGCCTGGGAGGTCTGGTCTATGGCTACACCTTC	CASSQSLGGLVYGYTF	.	TRBV3-1/TRBV3-2	TRBJ1-2	.
TGCGCCAGCAGCTCCGCCCGTAGCGGGGAAGAGACAGATACGCAGTATTTT	CASSSARSGEETDTQYF	TRBD2	TRBV5-1	TRBJ2-3	once
TGTGCCAGCAGAACCCGACTAGCGGGGGTCTCCTTAGCCGGGGAGCTGTTTTTT	CASRTRLAGVSLAGELFF	TRBD2	TRBV2	TRBJ2-2	.
TGTGCCACCAGTCCACAGGGGGGTAACAATGAGCAGTTCTTC	CATSPQGGNNEQFF	TRBD1	TRBV15	TRBJ2-1	.